Below, one T cell receptor beta chain is given with its context. Sequencing used immunoSEQ multiplex PCR; TCRdb keeps in-frame clones, though not all of them. The table shows about 31,000 clones, with less than 95% occurring only once. The record originates from a study of PD-1 and CTLA-4 blockade in melanoma. J lost 1 base, V lost 6 bases, and 11 bases had no gene match. The CDR3 extends over 17 amino acids. Germline lookup yields CDR1 SNHLY and CDR2 FYNNEI. This sequence joins TRBV2 and TRBJ2-2; 7 bases are shared with TRBD2. The TCR was taken from a human donor with melanoma. The sample here was CD8+ T cells from peripheral blood, taken from a patient given anti-PD-1 treatment. The CDR3 here is CASSDKGGGVNTGELFF. The CDR3 DNA is TGTGCCAGCAGCGACAAAGGCGGGGGAGTGAACACCGGGGAGCTGTTTTTT.